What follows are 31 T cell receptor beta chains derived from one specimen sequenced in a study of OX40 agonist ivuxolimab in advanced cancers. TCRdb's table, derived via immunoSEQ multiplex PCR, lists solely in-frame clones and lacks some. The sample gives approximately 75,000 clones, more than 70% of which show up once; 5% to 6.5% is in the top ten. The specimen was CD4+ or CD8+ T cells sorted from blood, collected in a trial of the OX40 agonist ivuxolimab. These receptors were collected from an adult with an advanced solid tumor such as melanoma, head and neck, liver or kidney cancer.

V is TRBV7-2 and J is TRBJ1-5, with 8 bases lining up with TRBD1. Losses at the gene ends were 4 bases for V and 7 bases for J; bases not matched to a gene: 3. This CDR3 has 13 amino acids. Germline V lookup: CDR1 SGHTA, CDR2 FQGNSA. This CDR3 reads CASSSDRGQPQHF. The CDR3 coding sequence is TGTGCCAGCAGCTCCGACAGGGGCCAGCCCCAGCATTTT.

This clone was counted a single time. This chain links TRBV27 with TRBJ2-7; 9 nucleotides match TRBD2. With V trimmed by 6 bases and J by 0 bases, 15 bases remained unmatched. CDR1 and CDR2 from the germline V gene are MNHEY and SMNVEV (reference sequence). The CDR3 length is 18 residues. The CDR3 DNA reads TGTGCCAGCAGCCTCCTCCCCCCGACTAGCGGACTCTCCTACGAGCAGTACTTC. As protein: CASSLLPPTSGLSYEQYF.

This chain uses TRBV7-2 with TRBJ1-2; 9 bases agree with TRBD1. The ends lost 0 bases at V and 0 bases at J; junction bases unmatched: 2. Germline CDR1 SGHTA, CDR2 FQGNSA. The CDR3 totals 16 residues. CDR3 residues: CASSLARDRANYGYTF. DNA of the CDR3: TGTGCCAGCAGCTTAGCCCGGGACAGGGCTAACTATGGCTACACCTTC.

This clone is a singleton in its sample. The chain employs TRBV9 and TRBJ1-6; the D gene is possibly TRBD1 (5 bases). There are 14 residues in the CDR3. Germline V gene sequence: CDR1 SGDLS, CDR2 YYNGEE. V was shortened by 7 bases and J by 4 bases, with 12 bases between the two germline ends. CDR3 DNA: TGTGCCAGCGGGACGGGGCAATATAATTCACCCCTCCACTTT. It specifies CASGTGQYNSPLHF. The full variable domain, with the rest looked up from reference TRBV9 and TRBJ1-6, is DSGVTQTPKHLITATGQRVTLRCSPRSGDLSVYWYQQSLDQGLQFLIQYYNGEERAKGNILERFSAQQFPDLHSELNLSSLELGDSALYFCASGTGQYNSPLHFGNGTRLTVT.

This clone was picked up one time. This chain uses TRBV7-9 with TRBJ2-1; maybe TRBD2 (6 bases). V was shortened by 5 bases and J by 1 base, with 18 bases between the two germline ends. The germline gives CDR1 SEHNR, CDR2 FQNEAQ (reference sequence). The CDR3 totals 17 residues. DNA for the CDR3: TGTGCCAGCAGCCCCCCCGCTGAGCGGGCTTCCTACAATGAGCAGTTCTTC. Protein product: CASSPPAERASYNEQFF.

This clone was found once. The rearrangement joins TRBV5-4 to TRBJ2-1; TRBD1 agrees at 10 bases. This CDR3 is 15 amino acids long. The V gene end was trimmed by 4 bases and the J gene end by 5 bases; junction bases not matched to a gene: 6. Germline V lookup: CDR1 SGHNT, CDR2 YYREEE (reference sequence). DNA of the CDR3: TGTGCCAGCAGCCGGGGCGGACAGGGGGACAATGAGCAGTTCTTC. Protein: CASSRGGQGDNEQFF.

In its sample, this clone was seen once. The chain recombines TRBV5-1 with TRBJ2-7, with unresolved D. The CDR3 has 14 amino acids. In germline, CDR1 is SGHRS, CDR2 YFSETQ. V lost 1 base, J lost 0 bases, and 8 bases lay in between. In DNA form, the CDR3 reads TGCGCCAGCAGCTTGCAGGTCCCCTCCTACGAGCAGTACTTC. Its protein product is CASSLQVPSYEQYF.

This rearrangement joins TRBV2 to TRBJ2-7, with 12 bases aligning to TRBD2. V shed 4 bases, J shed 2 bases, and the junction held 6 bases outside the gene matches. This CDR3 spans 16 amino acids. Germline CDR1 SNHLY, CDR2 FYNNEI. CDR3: CASSASRTSGTYEQYF. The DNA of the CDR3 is TGTGCCAGCAGTGCTTCCCGGACTAGCGGGACCTACGAGCAGTACTTC.

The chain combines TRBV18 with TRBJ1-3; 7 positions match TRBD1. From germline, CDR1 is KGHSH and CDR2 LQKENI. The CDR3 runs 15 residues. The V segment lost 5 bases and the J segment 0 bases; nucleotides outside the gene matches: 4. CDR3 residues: CASSSRDSSGNTIYF. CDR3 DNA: TGTGCCAGCTCATCCCGGGACAGCTCTGGAAACACCATATATTTT.

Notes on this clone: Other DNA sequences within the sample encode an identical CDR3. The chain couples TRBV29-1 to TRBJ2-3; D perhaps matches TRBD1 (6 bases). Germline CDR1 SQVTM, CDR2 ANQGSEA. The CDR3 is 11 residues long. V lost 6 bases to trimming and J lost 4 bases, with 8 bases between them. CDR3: CSVEGADTQYF. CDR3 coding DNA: TGCAGCGTCGAGGGGGCAGATACGCAGTATTTT.

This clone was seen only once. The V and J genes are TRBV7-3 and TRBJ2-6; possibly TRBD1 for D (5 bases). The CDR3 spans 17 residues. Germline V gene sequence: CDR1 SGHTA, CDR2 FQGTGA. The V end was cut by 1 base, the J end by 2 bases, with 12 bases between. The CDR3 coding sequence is TGTGCCAGCAGCTTAAAGGGGAATTCGGCTGGGGCCAACGTCCTGACTTTC. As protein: CASSLKGNSAGANVLTF.

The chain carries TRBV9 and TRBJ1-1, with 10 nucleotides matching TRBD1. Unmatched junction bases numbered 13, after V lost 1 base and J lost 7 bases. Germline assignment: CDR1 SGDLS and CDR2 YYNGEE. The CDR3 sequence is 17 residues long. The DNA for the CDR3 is TGTGCCAGCAGCGTATCGCCGGGACAGGGGTTTCAGGGTGAAGCTTTCTTT. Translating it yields CASSVSPGQGFQGEAFF.

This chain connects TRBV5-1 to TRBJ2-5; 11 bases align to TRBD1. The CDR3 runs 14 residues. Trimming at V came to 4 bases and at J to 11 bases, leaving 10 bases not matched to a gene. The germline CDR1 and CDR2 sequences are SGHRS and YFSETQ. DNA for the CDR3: TGCGCCAGCAGCCGGACAGGGGGCGCCAGGGAGCAGTACTTC. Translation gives CASSRTGGAREQYF.

CDR3 coding DNA: TGTGCCAGCAGTTTGCCGACTAGCGGGGGCTCCACCTACGAGCAGTACTTC. This codes for CASSLPTSGGSTYEQYF. The rearrangement joins TRBV28 to TRBJ2-7, with 12 bases that match TRBD2. The germline V gene has CDR1 MDHEN and CDR2 SYDVKM. The length of the CDR3 is 17 residues. The ends lost 3 bases at V and 2 bases at J; junction bases unmatched: 8.

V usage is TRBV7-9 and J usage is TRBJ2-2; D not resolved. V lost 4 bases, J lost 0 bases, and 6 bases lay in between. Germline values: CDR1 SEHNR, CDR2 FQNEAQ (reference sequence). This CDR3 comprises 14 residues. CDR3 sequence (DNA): TGTGCCAGCAGCTCATACACGAACACCGGGGAGCTGTTTTTT. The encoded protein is CASSSYTNTGELFF.

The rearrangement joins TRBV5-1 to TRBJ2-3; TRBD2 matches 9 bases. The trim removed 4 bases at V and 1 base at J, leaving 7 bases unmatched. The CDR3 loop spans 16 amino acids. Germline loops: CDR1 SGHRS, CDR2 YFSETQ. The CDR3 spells CASSPEASGGTDTQYF. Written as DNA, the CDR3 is TGCGCCAGCAGCCCCGAGGCTAGCGGGGGCACAGATACGCAGTATTTT.

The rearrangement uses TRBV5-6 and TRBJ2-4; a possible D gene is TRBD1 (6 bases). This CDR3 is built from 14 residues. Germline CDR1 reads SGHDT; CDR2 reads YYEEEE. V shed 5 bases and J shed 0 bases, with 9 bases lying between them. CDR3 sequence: CASSWTVAKNIQYF. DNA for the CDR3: TGTGCCAGCAGTTGGACAGTAGCCAAAAACATTCAGTACTTC.

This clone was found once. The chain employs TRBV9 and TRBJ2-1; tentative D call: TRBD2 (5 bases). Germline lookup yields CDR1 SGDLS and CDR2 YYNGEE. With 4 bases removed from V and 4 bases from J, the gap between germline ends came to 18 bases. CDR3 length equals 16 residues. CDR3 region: CASSRFEGATYNEQFF. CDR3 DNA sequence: TGTGCCAGCAGCCGTTTTGAGGGCGCTACGTACAATGAGCAGTTCTTC.

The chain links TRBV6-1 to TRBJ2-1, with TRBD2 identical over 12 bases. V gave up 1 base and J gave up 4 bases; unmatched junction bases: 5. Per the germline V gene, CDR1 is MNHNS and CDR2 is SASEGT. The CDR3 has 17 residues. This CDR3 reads CASSEELAGGPYNEQFF. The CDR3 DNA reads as TGTGCCAGCAGTGAAGAACTAGCGGGAGGCCCGTACAATGAGCAGTTCTTC.

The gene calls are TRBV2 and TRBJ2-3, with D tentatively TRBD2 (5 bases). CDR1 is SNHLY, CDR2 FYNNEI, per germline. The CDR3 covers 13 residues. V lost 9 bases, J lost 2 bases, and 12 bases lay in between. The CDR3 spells CARGAPDTDTQYF. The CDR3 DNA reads TGTGCCAGGGGAGCGCCAGACACAGATACGCAGTATTTT.

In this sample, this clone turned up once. The CDR3 bases are TGTGCCAGCAGCTTTGGGACTAGCGGGGCCATGCCCCAGTACTTC. Protein: CASSFGTSGAMPQYF. The chain joins TRBV7-2 to TRBJ2-5; 13 bases align to TRBD2. CDR1 and CDR2 (germline): SGHTA, FQGNSA. V was pared by 3 bases and J by 9 bases, with 7 bases of the junction left unmatched. The CDR3 loop spans 15 amino acids.

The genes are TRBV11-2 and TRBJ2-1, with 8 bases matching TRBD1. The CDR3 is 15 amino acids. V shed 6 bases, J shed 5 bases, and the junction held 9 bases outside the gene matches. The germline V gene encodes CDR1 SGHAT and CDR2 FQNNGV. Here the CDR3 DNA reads TGTGCCAGCAGTAGACAGGGGACTCTGAACAATGAGCAGTTCTTC. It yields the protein CASSRQGTLNNEQFF.

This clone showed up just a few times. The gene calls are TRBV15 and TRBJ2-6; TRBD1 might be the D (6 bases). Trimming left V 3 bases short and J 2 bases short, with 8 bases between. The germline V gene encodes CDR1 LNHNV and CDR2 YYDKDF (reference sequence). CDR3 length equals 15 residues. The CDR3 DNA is TGTGCCACCAGCAGTAGGGGGACTGGGGCCAACGTCCTGACTTTC. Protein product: CATSSRGTGANVLTF.

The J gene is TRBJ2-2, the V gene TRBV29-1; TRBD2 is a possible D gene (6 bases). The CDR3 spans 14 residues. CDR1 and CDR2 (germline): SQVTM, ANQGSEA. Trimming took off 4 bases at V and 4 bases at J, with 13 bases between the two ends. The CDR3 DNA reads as TGCAGCGTTGGAACGGGAGCGGCCACCGGGGAGCTGTTTTTT. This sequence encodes CSVGTGAATGELFF.

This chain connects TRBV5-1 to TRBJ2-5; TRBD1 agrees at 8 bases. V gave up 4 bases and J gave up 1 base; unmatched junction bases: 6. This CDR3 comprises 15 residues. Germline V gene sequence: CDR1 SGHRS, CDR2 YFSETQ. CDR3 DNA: TGCGCCAGCAGCCCGAATACAGGGGGCCAAGAGACCCAGTACTTC. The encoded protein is CASSPNTGGQETQYF.

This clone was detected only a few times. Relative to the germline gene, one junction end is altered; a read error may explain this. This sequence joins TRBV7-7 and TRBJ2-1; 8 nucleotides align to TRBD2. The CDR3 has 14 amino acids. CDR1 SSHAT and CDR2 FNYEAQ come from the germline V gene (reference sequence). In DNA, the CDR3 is TGTGCTAGCAGCCGAGCGGGAGTGGTCAATGAGCAGTTCTTC. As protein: CASSRAGVVNEQFF.

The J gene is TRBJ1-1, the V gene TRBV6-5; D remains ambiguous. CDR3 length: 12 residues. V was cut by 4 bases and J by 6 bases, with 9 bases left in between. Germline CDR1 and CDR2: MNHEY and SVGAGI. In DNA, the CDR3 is TGTGCCAGCAGTTCGCGGGTGGCTGAAGCTTTCTTT. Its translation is CASSSRVAEAFF.

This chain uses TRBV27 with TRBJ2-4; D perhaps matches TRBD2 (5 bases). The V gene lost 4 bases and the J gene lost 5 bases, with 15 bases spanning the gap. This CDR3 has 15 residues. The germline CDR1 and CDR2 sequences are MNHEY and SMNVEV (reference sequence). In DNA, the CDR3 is TGTGCCAGCAGTTCAGGCGGACTTGGCGAAAACATTCAGTACTTC. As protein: CASSSGGLGENIQYF.

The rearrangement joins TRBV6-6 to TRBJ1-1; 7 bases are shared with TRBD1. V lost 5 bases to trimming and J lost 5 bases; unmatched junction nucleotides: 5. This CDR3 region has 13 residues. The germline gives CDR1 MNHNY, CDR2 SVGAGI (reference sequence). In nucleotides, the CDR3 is TGTGCCAGCAGTCAACAGGGGTGGACTGAAGCTTTCTTT. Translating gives CASSQQGWTEAFF.

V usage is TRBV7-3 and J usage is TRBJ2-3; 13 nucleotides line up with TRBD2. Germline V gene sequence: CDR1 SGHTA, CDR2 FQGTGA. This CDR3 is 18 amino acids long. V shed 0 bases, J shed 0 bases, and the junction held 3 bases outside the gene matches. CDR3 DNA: TGTGCCAGCAGCTTAACCGGGACTAGCGGGGCTAGCACAGATACGCAGTATTTT. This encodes CASSLTGTSGASTDTQYF. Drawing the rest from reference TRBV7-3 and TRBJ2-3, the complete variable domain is GAGVSQTPSNKVTEKGKYVELRCDPISGHTALYWYRQSLGQGPEFLIYFQGTGAADDSGLPNDRFFAVRPEGSVSTLKIQRTERGDSAVYLCASSLTGTSGASTDTQYFGPGTRLTVL.

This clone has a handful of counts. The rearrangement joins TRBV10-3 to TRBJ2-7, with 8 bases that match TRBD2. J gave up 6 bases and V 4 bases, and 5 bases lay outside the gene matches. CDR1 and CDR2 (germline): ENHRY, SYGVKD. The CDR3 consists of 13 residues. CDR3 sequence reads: CAISVLAEGEQYF. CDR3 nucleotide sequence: TGTGCCATCAGTGTACTAGCGGAGGGCGAGCAGTACTTC.